The rows below give T cell receptor beta chains drawn from one sample of a study of T cell responses to AZD1222 COVID-19 vaccine. Libraries were prepared by immunoSEQ multiplex PCR; TCRdb keeps only in-frame clonotypes and omits some of them. The sample lists about 140,000 clones; around 90% were seen once. This specimen was peripheral blood, taken on day 0 of AZD1222 vaccination. The origin of the receptors is an adult in good health. Each CDR3 is given with its conserved first and last residue. Each record gives: D gene, V gene, clone size, J gene, CDR3 DNA, CDR3 protein. The D gene is left open where the match is weak. Not every row has a clone size; where given, it reads once, few, many or a size class.

>-|TRBV28|-|TRBJ2-7
TGTGCCAGCAGTTTGGGTGTCTCCTACGAGCAGTACTTC
CASSLGVSYEQYF
>TRBD1|TRBV5-1|-|TRBJ1-2
TGCGCCAGCAGCCCAGGGACAGGGCCAAACTATGGCTACACCTTC
CASSPGTGPNYGYTF
>-|TRBV24-1|-|TRBJ2-5
TGTGCCACCAGTGATTTGCGGGAGCAAGAGACCCAGTACTTC
CATSDLREQETQYF
>-|TRBV3-1/TRBV3-2|-|TRBJ1-1
TGTGCCAGCAGCCAAGAGAGGAAAACAGGGAACACTGAAGCTTTCTTT
CASSQERKTGNTEAFF
>TRBD2|TRBV11-3|-|TRBJ2-7
TGTGCCAGCAGCTTGAGCGGGACCGGCGAGCAGTACTTC
CASSLSGTGEQYF
>TRBD1|TRBV7-2|-|TRBJ2-1
TGTGCCAGCAGCCTAATCGGGGACAGACAGTTCTTC
CASSLIGDRQFF
>-|TRBV28|-|TRBJ1-3
TGTGCCAGCAGTGGGACCGTCGGGGTCGGGAACACCATATATTTT
CASSGTVGVGNTIYF
>-|TRBV15|-|TRBJ2-1
TGTGCCACCAGCAGACCCAGGGGGGATCCTGAGCAGTTCTTC
CATSRPRGDPEQFF
>-|TRBV19|-|TRBJ2-5
TGTGCCAGTAGCCCGGGTCTCTGGGGGTACCAAGAGACCCAGTACTTC
CASSPGLWGYQETQYF
>-|TRBV6-6|-|TRBJ1-2
TGTGCCAGCAGCGAGACGCAGGGCTCTAACTATGGCTACACCTTC
CASSETQGSNYGYTF
>TRBD2|TRBV5-1|-|TRBJ2-7
TGCGCCAGCAGCTTGGCGAGCGGGACGGCGGGCGAGCAGTACTTC
CASSLASGTAGEQYF
>-|TRBV6-5|-|TRBJ1-5
TGTGCCAGCAGTCCTAATTATAGCAATCAGCCCCAGCATTTT
CASSPNYSNQPQHF
>-|TRBV5-5|-|TRBJ2-7
TGTGCCAGCAGCTTGAGAGGGCGAGGGTCCTACGAGCAGTACTTC
CASSLRGRGSYEQYF
>TRBD2|TRBV5-1|-|TRBJ2-7
TGCGCCAGCAGCGGGACTAGCGACAGCCTCTACGAGCAGTACTTC
CASSGTSDSLYEQYF
>-|TRBV20-1|-|TRBJ1-1
TGCAGTGCTCCAGAGAACACTGAAGCTTTCTTT
CSAPENTEAFF
>-|TRBV18|-|TRBJ1-1
TGTGCCAGCTCACCAGGGGAAAACACTGAAGCTTTCTTT
CASSPGENTEAFF
>-|TRBV30|-|TRBJ1-6
TGTGCCTGGAGCCGCGGGAATTCACCCCTCCACTTT
CAWSRGNSPLHF
>TRBD1|TRBV5-8|once|TRBJ1-6
TGTGCCAGCAGCTTTGGACAGGGGGCAGTGAATTCACCCCTCCACTTT
CASSFGQGAVNSPLHF
>-|TRBV3-1/TRBV3-2|-|TRBJ1-1
TGTGCCAGCAGCCAAGATTTGGGAGCAGGCCTCACTGAAGCTTTCTTT
CASSQDLGAGLTEAFF
>-|TRBV6-6|-|TRBJ2-1
TGTGCCAGCAGTCCCGCCTCCCTAGCGAACGAGCAGTTCTTC
CASSPASLANEQFF
>TRBD1|TRBV19|-|TRBJ1-4
TGTGCCACCTCTTGGGTAGGGACAGGGGATGAAAAACTGTTTTTT
CATSWVGTGDEKLFF
>TRBD2|TRBV10-3|-|TRBJ2-7
TGTGCCATCAGCGACTCCGGGACTAGCGGGAACAACGAGCAGTACTTC
CAISDSGTSGNNEQYF
>-|TRBV6-6|-|TRBJ1-5
TGTGCCAGCAGCTCCACTCTTTTCGGTCGCAGGGTAGGCAATCAGCCCCAGCATTTT
CASSSTLFGRRVGNQPQHF
>TRBD2|TRBV4-3|-|TRBJ2-7
TGCGCCAGCAGCTATCGACTAGCGGGAGGTGAGCAGTACTTC
CASSYRLAGGEQYF
>-|TRBV19|-|TRBJ1-5
TGTGCCAGTAGTATTTCGGGGGAAGGGGACCAGCCCCAGCATTTT
CASSISGEGDQPQHF
>-|TRBV19|-|TRBJ1-5
TGTGCCAGTAGTTACAGGGCTCAGCCCCAGCATTTT
CASSYRAQPQHF
>-|TRBV19|-|TRBJ2-1
TGTGCCAGTACCGTAAGGGCAGGGAACGGTGAGCAGTTCTTC
CASTVRAGNGEQFF
>-|TRBV20-1|-|TRBJ1-2
TGCAGTGCTAGTCAGGGGATCGGCTACACCTTC
CSASQGIGYTF
>TRBD2|TRBV5-4|-|TRBJ2-1
TGTGCCAGCCGGTTAGCGGGAGGGGGGTTTGGAGAGCAGTTCTTC
CASRLAGGGFGEQFF
>-|TRBV2|-|TRBJ2-2
TGTGCCAGCAGTGAAGGTTACAGGAGAAACACCGGGGAGCTGTTTTTT
CASSEGYRRNTGELFF
>-|TRBV11-1|few|TRBJ2-2
TGTGCCAGCAGCTCTCCCTCCCTGGGAACCGGGGAGCTGTTTTTT
CASSSPSLGTGELFF
>-|TRBV12-3/TRBV12-4|-|TRBJ2-7
TGTGCCAGCAGTTCGGACTCACCGGGGCAGTACTTC
CASSSDSPGQYF
>-|TRBV4-1|-|TRBJ2-2
TGCGCCAGCAGCCAAGATGCCCCGGGAGCGAACACCGGGGAGCTGTTTTTT
CASSQDAPGANTGELFF
>-|TRBV6-5|-|TRBJ1-1
TGTGCCAGCAGAAGCCCGGGGGACACTGAAGCTTTCTTT
CASRSPGDTEAFF
>TRBD2|TRBV16|-|TRBJ2-1
TGTGCCAGCAGCCGAGGCGGGAGAGCTATAAATGAGCAGTTCTTC
CASSRGGRAINEQFF
>-|TRBV7-2|-|TRBJ1-1
TGTGCCAGCAGCTTCCCCACAGTCGGGAACACTGAAGCTTTCTTT
CASSFPTVGNTEAFF
>-|TRBV18|-|TRBJ1-1
TGTGCCAGCTCACCAGTTCCTCATCACGGTGAAGCTTTCTTT
CASSPVPHHGEAFF
>-|TRBV6-2/TRBV6-3|-|TRBJ2-1
TGTGCCAGCAGTCCGACATCCTACAATGAGCAGTTCTTC
CASSPTSYNEQFF
>-|TRBV7-2|-|TRBJ2-1
TGTGCCAGCAGCTTAGGATCGTCCGGGCATGAGCAGTTCTTC
CASSLGSSGHEQFF
>TRBD1|TRBV5-1|once|TRBJ1-5
TGCGCCAGCAGCCCGAGCCCGCCGGACAGGGAGGGTCAGCCCCAGCATTTT
CASSPSPPDREGQPQHF
>TRBD2|TRBV5-1|-|TRBJ2-3
TGCGCCAGCAGCTACTCTAGCGGACGGTTCACAGATACGCAGTATTTT
CASSYSSGRFTDTQYF
>TRBD1|TRBV25-1|-|TRBJ2-7
TGTGCCAGCAGTGAATATCAAGGACAGGGCTACGAGCAGTACTTC
CASSEYQGQGYEQYF
>-|TRBV12-3/TRBV12-4|-|TRBJ1-5
TGTGCCAGCAGCCGTACAGGGTTTCAGCCCCAGCATTTT
CASSRTGFQPQHF
>-|TRBV27|-|TRBJ2-6
TGTGCCAGCAGTGAACAGGGCCTCTCTGGGGCCAACGTCCTGACTTTC
CASSEQGLSGANVLTF
>-|TRBV21-1|-|TRBJ2-2
TGTGCCAGCAGCAAAGTGGCAGGAATTGCCGGGGAGCTGTTTTTT
CASSKVAGIAGELFF
>TRBD2|TRBV2|-|TRBJ2-3
TGTGCCAGCACCGTCGGGACTAGCCTATTTACAGATACGCAGTATTTT
CASTVGTSLFTDTQYF
>TRBD2|TRBV4-2|-|TRBJ2-7
TGTGCCAGCAGCCAAGGGGATAGCGGGAGGGTCCCAAACACTCGCGAGCAGTACTTC
CASSQGDSGRVPNTREQYF
>-|TRBV11-2|-|TRBJ1-6
TGTGCCAGCAGCCCCCTAGGGGTAGAAGGCCCCTATAATTCACCCCTCCACTTT
CASSPLGVEGPYNSPLHF
>-|TRBV28|-|TRBJ1-5
TGTGCCAGCCGTGACGGTTATAGCAATCAGCCCCAGCATTTT
CASRDGYSNQPQHF
>TRBD2|TRBV5-8|-|TRBJ2-3
TGTGCCAGCAGCTTAGTAGCGGGAGTAACAGATACGCAGTATTTT
CASSLVAGVTDTQYF
>TRBD1|TRBV5-6|-|TRBJ1-5
TGTGCCAGCAGCTCCGTACAGGGGGATAGCAATCAGCCCCAGCATTTT
CASSSVQGDSNQPQHF
>TRBD1|TRBV15|-|TRBJ1-5
TGTGCCACCAGCAGACCTCGACAGGGTGGGGATCAGCCCCAGCATTTT
CATSRPRQGGDQPQHF
>-|TRBV4-1|once|TRBJ2-3
TGCGCCAGCAGCCAAGGTCGGGCCCGGGGCACAGATACGCAGTATTTT
CASSQGRARGTDTQYF
>TRBD2|TRBV7-2|-|TRBJ2-4
TGTGCCAGCAGCCATCCGCCGGGGGGCAAAAACATTCAGTACTTC
CASSHPPGGKNIQYF